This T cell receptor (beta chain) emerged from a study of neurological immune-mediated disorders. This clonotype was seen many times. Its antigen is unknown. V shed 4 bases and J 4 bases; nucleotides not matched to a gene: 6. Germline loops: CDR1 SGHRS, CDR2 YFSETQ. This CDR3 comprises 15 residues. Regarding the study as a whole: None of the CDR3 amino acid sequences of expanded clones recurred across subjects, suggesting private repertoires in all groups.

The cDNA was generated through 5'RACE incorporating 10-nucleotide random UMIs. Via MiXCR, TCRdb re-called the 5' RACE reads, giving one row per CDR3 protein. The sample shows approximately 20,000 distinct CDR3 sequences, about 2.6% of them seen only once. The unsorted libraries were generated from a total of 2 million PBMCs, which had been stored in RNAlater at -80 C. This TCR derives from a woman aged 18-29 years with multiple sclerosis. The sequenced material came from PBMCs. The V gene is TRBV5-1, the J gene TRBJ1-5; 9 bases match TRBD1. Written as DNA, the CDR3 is TGCGCCAGCAGCCTCACAGGGGGCTCGAATCAGCCCCAGCATTTT. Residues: CASSLTGGSNQPQHF.